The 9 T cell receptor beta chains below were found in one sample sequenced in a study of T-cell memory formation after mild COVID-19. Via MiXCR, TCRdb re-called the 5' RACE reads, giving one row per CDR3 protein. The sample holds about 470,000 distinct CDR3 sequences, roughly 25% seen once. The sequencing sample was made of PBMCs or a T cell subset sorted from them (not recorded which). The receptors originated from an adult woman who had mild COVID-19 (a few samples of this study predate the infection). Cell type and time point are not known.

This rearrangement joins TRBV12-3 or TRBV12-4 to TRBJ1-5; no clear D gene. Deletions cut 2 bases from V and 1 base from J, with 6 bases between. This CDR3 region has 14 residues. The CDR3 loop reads CASSLRESNQPQHF. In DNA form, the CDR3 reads TGTGCCAGCAGTTTAAGGGAGAGCAATCAGCCCCAGCATTTT.

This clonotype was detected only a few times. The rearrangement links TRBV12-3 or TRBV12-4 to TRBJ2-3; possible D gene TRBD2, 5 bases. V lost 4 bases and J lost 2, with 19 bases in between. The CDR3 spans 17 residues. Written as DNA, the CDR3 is TGTGCCAGCAGTTCCCCTAGGACCCGAGGGCCCACAGATACGCAGTATTTT. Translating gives CASSSPRTRGPTDTQYF.

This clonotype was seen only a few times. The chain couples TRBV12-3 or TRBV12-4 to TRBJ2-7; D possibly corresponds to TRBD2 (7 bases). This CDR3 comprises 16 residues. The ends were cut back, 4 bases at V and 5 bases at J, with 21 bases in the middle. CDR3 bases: TGTGCCAGCAGTTCGACGCGGGGGCCTGAGAGCCACGAGCAGTACTTC. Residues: CASSSTRGPESHEQYF.

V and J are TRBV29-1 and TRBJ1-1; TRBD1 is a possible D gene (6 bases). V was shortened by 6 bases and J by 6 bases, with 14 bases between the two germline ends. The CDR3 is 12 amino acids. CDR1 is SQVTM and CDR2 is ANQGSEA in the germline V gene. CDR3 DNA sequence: TGCAGCGTCGGGGGGCCCAACGCTGAAGCTTTCTTT. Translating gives CSVGGPNAEAFF.

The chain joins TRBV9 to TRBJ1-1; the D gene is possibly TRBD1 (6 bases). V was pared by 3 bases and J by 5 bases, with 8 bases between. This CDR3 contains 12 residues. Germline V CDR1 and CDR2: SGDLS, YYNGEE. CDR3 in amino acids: CASSGGQTEAFF. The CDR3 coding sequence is TGTGCCAGCAGCGGCGGACAGACTGAAGCTTTCTTT. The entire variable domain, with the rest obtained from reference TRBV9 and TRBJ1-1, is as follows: DSGVTQTPKHLITATGQRVTLRCSPRSGDLSVYWYQQSLDQGLQFLIQYYNGEERAKGNILERFSAQQFPDLHSELNLSSLELGDSALYFCASSGGQTEAFFGQGTRLTVV.

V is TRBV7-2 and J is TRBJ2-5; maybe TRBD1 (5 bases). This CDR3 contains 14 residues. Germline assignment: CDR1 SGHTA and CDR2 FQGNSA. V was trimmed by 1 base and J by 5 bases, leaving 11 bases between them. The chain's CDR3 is CASSLEPAGETQYF. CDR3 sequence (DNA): TGTGCCAGCAGCTTAGAACCGGCAGGGGAGACCCAGTACTTC. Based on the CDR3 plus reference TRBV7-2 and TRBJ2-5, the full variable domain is GAGVSQSPSNKVTEKGKDVELRCDPISGHTALYWYRQSLGQGLEFLIYFQGNSAPDKSGLPSDRFSAERTGGSVSTLTIQRTQQEDSAVYLCASSLEPAGETQYFGPGTRLLVL.

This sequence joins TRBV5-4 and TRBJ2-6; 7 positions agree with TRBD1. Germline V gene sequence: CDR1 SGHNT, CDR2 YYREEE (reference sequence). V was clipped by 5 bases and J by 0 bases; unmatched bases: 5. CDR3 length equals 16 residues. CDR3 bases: TGTGCCAGCAGACAGGGGACCAACTCTGGGGCCAACGTCCTGACTTTC. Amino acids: CASRQGTNSGANVLTF.

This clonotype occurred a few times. CDR3 sequence: CASRRQGGSNQPQHF. The CDR3 DNA follows: TGTGCCAGCAGGAGACAGGGGGGGAGCAATCAGCCCCAGCATTTT. This chain joins TRBV27 and TRBJ1-5; 9 bases fit TRBD1. J lost 1 base, V lost 6 bases, and 4 bases had no gene match. This CDR3 contains 15 residues. Germline V gives CDR1 MNHEY, CDR2 SMNVEV (reference sequence).

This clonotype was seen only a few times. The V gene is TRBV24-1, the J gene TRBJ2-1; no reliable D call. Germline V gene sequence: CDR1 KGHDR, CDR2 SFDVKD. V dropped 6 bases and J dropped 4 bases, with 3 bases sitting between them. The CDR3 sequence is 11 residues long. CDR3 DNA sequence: TGTGCCACCAGTCTTTACAATGAGCAGTTCTTC. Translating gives CATSLYNEQFF.